These 9 T cell receptor beta chains came from one sample sequenced in a study of T cell responses to AZD1222 COVID-19 vaccine. The repertoire was sequenced with immunoSEQ multiplex PCR; TCRdb's copy has only in-frame clones and lacks some. This table has 100,000 to 150,000 clones, under 90% appearing once. The material was peripheral blood, obtained on day 0 of AZD1222 vaccination. The receptors here all came from an adult in good health.

J is TRBJ1-4 and V is TRBV15; D perhaps matches TRBD1 (6 bases). V was pared by 5 bases and J by 8 bases, with 18 bases between. Germline lookup yields CDR1 LNHNV and CDR2 YYDKDF (reference sequence). The CDR3 extends over 15 amino acids. For the CDR3, the DNA is TGTGCCACCAGCCCTAGACGCGACAGGCGGGAAAAACTGTTTTTT. Residues: CATSPRRDRREKLFF.

The chain is built from TRBV30 and TRBJ1-3; D call uncertain. Trimming took 4 bases from V and 0 from J, leaving 13 bases between them. This CDR3 is built from 15 residues. Per germline, CDR1 GTSNPN and CDR2 SVGIG (reference sequence). The CDR3 is CAWNRLVSSGNTIYF. The CDR3 nucleotides read TGTGCCTGGAACCGCCTCGTGAGCTCTGGAAACACCATATATTTT. Combining the CDR3 with reference TRBV30 and TRBJ1-3 gives the whole variable domain SQTIHQWPATLVQPVGSPLSLECTVEGTSNPNLYWYRQAAGRGLQLLFYSVGIGQISSEVPQNLSASRPQDRQFILSSKKLLLSDSGFYLCAWNRLVSSGNTIYFGEGSWLTVV.

The J gene is TRBJ2-1, the V gene TRBV9; 7 bases map to TRBD1. Germline assignment: CDR1 SGDLS and CDR2 YYNGEE. This CDR3 has 16 residues. J lost 10 bases, V lost 0 bases, and 13 bases had no gene match. The CDR3 region is CASSVVPSSTTGEQFF. CDR3 nucleotide sequence: TGTGCCAGCAGCGTAGTCCCTAGCTCAACGACAGGGGAGCAGTTCTTC.

This chain connects TRBV12-5 to TRBJ1-1; D call uncertain. Germline loops: CDR1 LGHNT, CDR2 FRNRAP. The CDR3 is 12 residues long. Trimming removed 6 bases at V and 11 bases at J, with 16 bases between. CDR3 coding DNA: TGTGCTAGTGGCCAACCTTCGGCGGCGGCTTTCTTT. It specifies CASGQPSAAAFF.

The chain is built from TRBV6-6 and TRBJ2-7, with D unclear. The germline V gene encodes CDR1 MNHNY and CDR2 SVGAGI (reference sequence). V dropped 8 bases and J dropped 2 bases, with 10 bases sitting between them. This CDR3 has 12 residues. The CDR3 reads CASGPATYEQYF. The CDR3 bases are TGTGCCAGCGGTCCGGCCACCTACGAGCAGTACTTC.

The chain has TRBV18 and TRBJ1-3; TRBD1 agrees at 9 bases. The CDR3 has 17 residues. V lost 3 bases and J lost 2; bases outside the gene matches: 8. CDR1 KGHSH and CDR2 LQKENI come from the germline V gene. CDR3 sequence reads: CASSPAAGTGPGNTIYF. CDR3 nucleotide sequence: TGTGCCAGCTCACCGGCCGCCGGGACAGGGCCTGGAAACACCATATATTTT.

J is TRBJ2-1 and V is TRBV7-7; the D is unclear. The CDR3 extends over 16 amino acids. The ends were cut back, 1 base at V and 7 bases at J, with 17 bases in the middle. Germline lookup yields CDR1 SSHAT and CDR2 FNYEAQ (reference sequence). As DNA, the CDR3 is TGTGCCAGCAGCTTAGGAGAGAAGGGTCTGGGGAATGAGCAGTTCTTC. Encoded protein: CASSLGEKGLGNEQFF.

The genes are TRBV7-9 and TRBJ2-2, with 13 bases fitting TRBD2. The V and J ends lost 5 bases and 3 bases, in that order; junction bases with no gene match: 3. Germline-derived CDR1 and CDR2 are SEHNR and FQNEAQ (reference sequence). CDR3 length: 16 residues. DNA of the CDR3: TGTGCCAGCAGCGTGACTAGCGGGGGGTACACCGGGGAGCTGTTTTTT. This encodes CASSVTSGGYTGELFF.

The chain couples TRBV7-9 to TRBJ2-1, with 9 bases identical to TRBD1. The CDR3 consists of 14 residues. Germline V CDR1 and CDR2: SEHNR, FQNEAQ (reference sequence). The V gene end was trimmed by 3 bases and the J gene end by 8 bases; junction bases not matched to a gene: 5. The CDR3 protein is CASSFSGTGYEQFF. The CDR3 region has the DNA TGTGCCAGCAGCTTTTCAGGGACAGGGTATGAGCAGTTCTTC.